Each of the 28 T cell receptor beta chains below was sequenced from the same sample in a study of T cells in Graves' hyperthyroidism and ophthalmopathy. It was RNA transcripts that yielded the amplified TCR beta CDR3 regions. The HTBI primer set drove a first-round RT-PCR of the TCR CDR3. TCRdb fed the multiplex PCR reads into MiXCR, producing one record per CDR3 protein. This sample has 300,000 to 450,000 distinct CDR3 sequences, with approximately 15% found just once. Sample: blood. The receptor source for this set is a woman aged 60 to 75 with Graves' hyperthyroidism.

The V call is TRBV24-1, the J call TRBJ2-3; D is undetermined. Germline V gene sequence: CDR1 KGHDR, CDR2 SFDVKD. The V gene lost 2 bases and the J gene lost 1 base, with 15 bases spanning the gap. CDR3 length equals 17 residues. Here the CDR3 reads CATSDSFSFLGTDTQYF. For the CDR3, the DNA is TGTGCCACCAGTGATTCCTTTTCTTTCTTGGGCACAGATACGCAGTATTTT.

The V call is TRBV20-1, the J call TRBJ2-7; perhaps TRBD1 as D (6 bases). The CDR3 covers 13 residues. Trimming shortened V by 3 bases and J by 0 bases, and 9 bases separated the two germline ends. Germline CDR1 is DFQATT and CDR2 is SNEGSKA (reference sequence). In DNA form, the CDR3 reads TGCAGTGCTAGTTCAGGGGCCTCCTACGAGCAGTACTTC. Translation gives CSASSGASYEQYF.

This clonotype appeared a few times. The chain recombines TRBV9 with TRBJ2-7; 9 positions match TRBD2. After removal of 4 bases from V and 6 bases from J, the junction contained 8 bases not matched to a gene. The CDR3 sequence is 14 residues long. Germline CDR1 and CDR2: SGDLS and YYNGEE. The CDR3 region is CASSFRLAGPEQYF. The CDR3, as DNA: TGTGCCAGCAGCTTTCGGCTAGCGGGACCCGAGCAGTACTTC. Variable domain in full (rest from reference TRBV9 and TRBJ2-7): DSGVTQTPKHLITATGQRVTLRCSPRSGDLSVYWYQQSLDQGLQFLIQYYNGEERAKGNILERFSAQQFPDLHSELNLSSLELGDSALYFCASSFRLAGPEQYFGPGTRLTVT.

This clonotype was detected a few times. The chain links TRBV18 to TRBJ1-4, with 7 bases aligning to TRBD1. CDR1 and CDR2 from the germline V gene are KGHSH and LQKENI. This CDR3 is 15 amino acids long. Losses at the gene ends were 1 base for V and 8 bases for J; bases not matched to a gene: 7. CDR3 nucleotides: TGTGCCAGCTCACCACAGGGGGCCGGCTCCGAAAAACTGTTTTTT. Its translation: CASSPQGAGSEKLFF.

V usage is TRBV27 and J usage is TRBJ1-1, with a tentative D call TRBD1 (6 bases). CDR1 and CDR2 from the germline V gene are MNHEY and SMNVEV (reference sequence). The CDR3 is made up of 14 amino acids. V shed 6 bases and J shed 4 bases, with 15 bases lying between them. This CDR3 reads CASRIFQGSTEAFF. The CDR3 coding sequence is TGTGCCAGCAGGATATTCCAGGGGTCCACTGAAGCTTTCTTT.

This clonotype was picked up a small number of times. The V gene is TRBV5-6, the J gene TRBJ2-5; weak D call: TRBD2 (5 bases). Trimming left V 4 bases short and J 0 bases short, with 13 bases between. From germline, CDR1 is SGHDT and CDR2 YYEEEE. CDR3 length equals 15 residues. The CDR3 bases are TGTGCCAGCAGCACCGTGAGCGGTTACCAAGAGACCCAGTACTTC. It specifies CASSTVSGYQETQYF.

This clonotype was found many times. This chain joins TRBV7-9 and TRBJ2-1; TRBD2 might be the D (6 bases). Germline V lookup: CDR1 SEHNR, CDR2 FQNEAQ (reference sequence). The V end lost 7 bases, the J end lost 5 bases, and 18 bases lay between the germline ends. This CDR3 has 15 amino acids. CDR3 bases: TGTGCCAGCACCCCGGTTACGCGGGGAGACAATGAGCAGTTCTTC. Its protein is CASTPVTRGDNEQFF.

For the CDR3, the DNA is TGTGCCAGCCGCGGGGGGACTAGCCTGTTCTTC. It is translated as CASRGGTSLFF. This chain links TRBV28 with TRBJ2-1; 9 bases line up with TRBD2. The CDR3 extends over 11 amino acids. Looked up from germline, CDR1 is MDHEN and CDR2 is SYDVKM. V lost 8 bases to trimming and J lost 15 bases; unmatched junction nucleotides: 8.

The sample holds a few counts of this clonotype. This chain links TRBV19 with TRBJ2-7, with D perhaps TRBD1 (6 bases). The length of the CDR3 is 15 residues. CDR1 and CDR2 (germline): LNHDA, SQIVND (reference sequence). Trimming stripped 5 bases from V and 0 bases from J, with 14 bases between. The CDR3 spells CASSSLGTPSYEQYF. CDR3 sequence (DNA): TGTGCCAGTAGTTCCCTCGGGACACCCTCCTACGAGCAGTACTTC.

This clonotype was recorded many times. V usage is TRBV30 and J usage is TRBJ1-5; D remains ambiguous. Between the trimmed V and J ends, which lost 2 bases and 0 bases, there was a span of 11 bases. CDR1 and CDR2 from the germline V gene are GTSNPN and SVGIG (reference sequence). CDR3 length: 15 amino acids. For the CDR3, the DNA is TGTGCCTGGAGTAGTGGTGCCTTTAGCAATCAGCCCCAGCATTTT. Translation gives CAWSSGAFSNQPQHF. Filled out from reference TRBV30 and TRBJ1-5, the complete variable domain reads SQTIHQWPATLVQPVGSPLSLECTVEGTSNPNLYWYRQAAGRGLQLLFYSVGIGQISSEVPQNLSASRPQDRQFILSSKKLLLSDSGFYLCAWSSGAFSNQPQHFGDGTRLSIL.

This clonotype was seen ten or more times. The chain joins TRBV18 to TRBJ2-1; D is ambiguous. This CDR3 contains 14 residues. Trimming removed 0 bases from V and 6 bases from J, with 9 bases in between. Per the germline V gene, CDR1 is KGHSH and CDR2 is LQKENI. Written as DNA, the CDR3 is TGTGCCAGCTCACCACCTACGGCCGTCAATGAGCAGTTCTTC. Translation: CASSPPTAVNEQFF.

J is TRBJ1-6 and V is TRBV5-5; D unresolved. Germline lookup yields CDR1 SGHKS and CDR2 YYEKEE (reference sequence). The CDR3 loop spans 18 amino acids. Trimming removed 0 bases from V and 8 bases from J, with 21 bases in between. The CDR3 region is CASSLDRRPQLEYSPLHF. As DNA, the CDR3 is TGTGCCAGCAGCTTGGATCGGAGACCACAGCTAGAGTATTCACCCCTCCACTTT.

This clonotype was seen many times. V gene TRBV18 combines with J gene TRBJ2-7; 10 bases map to TRBD1. From germline, CDR1 is KGHSH and CDR2 LQKENI. CDR3 length equals 15 residues. J gave up 6 bases and V 0 bases, and 5 bases lay outside the gene matches. CDR3: CASSPPGQGPLEQYF. CDR3 nucleotide sequence: TGTGCCAGCTCACCACCGGGACAGGGGCCGCTCGAGCAGTACTTC.

This clonotype was counted a few times. The chain's CDR3 is CASSLDLTGGDGYTF. The CDR3 DNA reads TGTGCCAGCAGCTTGGATCTAACAGGGGGAGATGGCTACACCTTC. The rearrangement uses TRBV5-8 and TRBJ1-2; 8 nucleotides agree with TRBD1. Per germline, CDR1 SGHTS and CDR2 YDEGEE. The CDR3 contains 15 residues. The junction had 7 bases not matched to a gene; V was cut back by 0 bases and J by 6 bases.

V is TRBV6-8 and J is TRBJ2-7; 14 nucleotides align to TRBD2. V gave up 3 bases and J gave up 2 bases; unmatched junction bases: 9. Germline lookup yields CDR1 MNHGY and CDR2 SAAAGT. The CDR3 covers 18 residues. The CDR3 DNA is TGTGCCAGCAGTTATTTGGGACTAGCGGGAGATTCCCCCTACGAGCAGTACTTC. Amino acids: CASSYLGLAGDSPYEQYF.

J is TRBJ2-5 and V is TRBV24-1; 9 positions agree with TRBD1. The CDR3 is 15 residues long. In germline, CDR1 is KGHDR, CDR2 SFDVKD. With 4 bases clipped from V and 4 bases from J, the junction kept 6 bases outside the gene matches. The CDR3 spells CATSDARTGVETQYF. CDR3 DNA sequence: TGTGCCACCAGTGACGCTCGGACAGGGGTAGAGACCCAGTACTTC.

This clonotype was seen at least ten times. One end of the junction fails to match germline, which may point to a read error. This chain's CDR3 is CASSPGLAGYNEQFF. CDR3 sequence (DNA): TGTGCCAGCAGCCCGGGACTAGCGGGATACAATGAGCAGTTCTTC. The rearrangement uses TRBV5-1 and TRBJ2-1; 13 nucleotides agree with TRBD2. This CDR3 region has 15 residues. The germline CDR1 and CDR2 sequences are SGHRS and YFSETQ.

Only a few counts were recorded for this clonotype. The chain employs TRBV19 and TRBJ1-1, with D possibly matching TRBD1 (6 bases). V was clipped by 3 bases and J by 4 bases, with 18 bases between them. This CDR3 contains 16 residues. Germline V gives CDR1 LNHDA, CDR2 SQIVND (reference sequence). CDR3 sequence: CASSINGRGWGTEAFF. CDR3 DNA: TGTGCCAGTAGTATCAACGGCAGGGGATGGGGCACTGAAGCTTTCTTT.

This clonotype has just one count. The rearrangement joins TRBV6-1 to TRBJ1-5; D remains unclear. V lost 4 bases to trimming and J lost 0 bases, with 10 bases between them. CDR1 is MNHNS and CDR2 is SASEGT in the germline V gene. There are 15 residues in the CDR3. The CDR3 region is CASSGPEYSNQPQHF. The CDR3 region has the DNA TGTGCCAGCAGTGGACCGGAGTATAGCAATCAGCCCCAGCATTTT.

This clonotype showed up many times. This rearrangement joins TRBV5-8 to TRBJ2-3, with TRBD1 as a possible D gene (5 bases). The CDR3 extends over 13 amino acids. Germline V gives CDR1 SGHTS, CDR2 YDEGEE. Trimming cost V 4 bases and J 4 bases, with 10 bases left between them. The CDR3 DNA sequence: TGTGCCAGCAGCCTCAGGGAAGCAGATACGCAGTATTTT. Protein product: CASSLREADTQYF.

This clonotype was seen repeatedly, ten times or more. The V gene is TRBV28, the J gene TRBJ2-7, with 8 bases matching TRBD2. V lost 3 bases and J lost 4; bases outside the gene matches: 17. The germline V gene encodes CDR1 MDHEN and CDR2 SYDVKM. CDR3 length: 18 residues. CDR3 protein: CASSLSQWGLAGQYEQYF. The CDR3 coding sequence is TGTGCCAGCAGTTTGAGTCAGTGGGGGCTAGCGGGCCAATACGAGCAGTACTTC. Full variable domain (rest looked up from reference TRBV28 and TRBJ2-7): DVKVTQSSRYLVKRTGEKVFLECVQDMDHENMFWYRQDPGLGLRLIYFSYDVKMKEKGDIPEGYSVSREKKERFSLILESASTNQTSMYLCASSLSQWGLAGQYEQYFGPGTRLTVT.

In its sample, this clonotype was seen many times. The chain recombines TRBV2 with TRBJ1-2; D perhaps matches TRBD1 (5 bases). V was clipped by 4 bases and J by 6 bases, with 15 bases between them. Germline V gene data show CDR1 as SNHLY and CDR2 as FYNNEI. CDR3 length: 14 amino acids. CDR3 region: CASSAAGRRDGYTF. As DNA, the CDR3 is TGTGCCAGCAGTGCGGCAGGGCGGAGAGATGGCTACACCTTC.

This clonotype was seen repeatedly, ten times or more. The chain has TRBV5-1 and TRBJ2-7, with 7 bases fitting TRBD1. Germline assignment: CDR1 SGHRS and CDR2 YFSETQ. The length of the CDR3 is 16 residues. V lost 4 bases, J lost 4 bases, and 14 bases stayed unmatched. Written as DNA, the CDR3 is TGCGCCAGCAGCCCTGCCTTCGCCGGGACAGTATACGAGCAGTACTTC. It yields the protein CASSPAFAGTVYEQYF.

This chain joins TRBV5-1 and TRBJ2-5, with TRBD1 identical over 10 bases. V lost 4 bases to trimming and J lost 5 bases; unmatched junction nucleotides: 8. Germline CDR1 and CDR2: SGHRS and YFSETQ. The CDR3 covers 15 residues. CDR3 sequence: CASSTPGQGQETQYF. Here the CDR3 DNA reads TGCGCCAGCAGCACCCCGGGACAGGGGCAGGAGACCCAGTACTTC. The whole variable domain, filled in from reference TRBV5-1 and TRBJ2-5, reads KAGVTQTPRYLIKTRGQQVTLSCSPISGHRSVSWYQQTPGQGLQFLFEYFSETQRNKGNFPGRFSGRQFSNSRSEMNVSTLELGDSALYLCASSTPGQGQETQYFGPGTRLLVL.

The chain links TRBV5-8 to TRBJ2-7, with D maybe TRBD2 (5 bases). The CDR3 sequence is 14 residues long. Trimming cost V 5 bases and J 3 bases, with 15 bases left between them. Per germline, CDR1 SGHTS and CDR2 YDEGEE. CDR3 region: CASRKRGSVYEQYF. For the CDR3, the DNA is TGTGCCAGCAGAAAGCGAGGGTCCGTCTACGAGCAGTACTTC.

The chain employs TRBV12-3 or TRBV12-4 and TRBJ2-7; D is unresolved. The CDR3 loop spans 13 amino acids. The ends were cut back, 3 bases at V and 2 bases at J, with 8 bases in the middle. The CDR3 DNA sequence: TGTGCCAGCAGTTTTGAGGACGCCTACGAGCAGTACTTC. The encoded protein is CASSFEDAYEQYF.

This clonotype was seen at least ten times. The chain carries TRBV11-2 and TRBJ2-1, with D perhaps matching TRBD1 (6 bases). Germline values: CDR1 SGHAT, CDR2 FQNNGV. V was cut by 4 bases and J by 2 bases, with 18 bases left in between. CDR3 length: 17 amino acids. The CDR3 DNA follows: TGTGCCAGCAGCTCGACCGCGACAGGATCAGCCTACAATGAGCAGTTCTTC. Translation gives CASSSTATGSAYNEQFF.

This clonotype was seen ten or more times. The V call is TRBV27, the J call TRBJ2-7; D possibly corresponds to TRBD2 (6 bases). Germline lookup yields CDR1 MNHEY and CDR2 SMNVEV (reference sequence). V was trimmed by 3 bases and J by 4 bases, leaving 10 bases between them. The CDR3 has 13 residues. In DNA form, the CDR3 reads TGTGCCAGCAGTTTCGGACTACGGTACGAGCAGTACTTC. Protein sequence: CASSFGLRYEQYF.